This TCR beta chain was obtained from a study of post-analysis software for immune sequencing data. Across the study: The disease courses spanned relapsing-remitting, secondary progressive and progressive-relapsing forms of multiple sclerosis.

This clonotype was seen a few times. Antigen: not known. Study conclusions and caveats: Compared with controls, patients had more of about five TRBV segments, including TRBV5-6, TRBV5-1 and TRBV20-1. Compared with controls, patients showed significantly lower normalized Chao1 diversity. By F measure, strong co-clustering occurred among samples prepared in the same batch.

Carried by the TCR beta cDNA libraries were unique molecular identifiers. Researchers reported roughly 510,000 cDNA molecules coming from about 0.98 to 11 million T cells. MiXCR was run by TCRdb on the PCR reads, yielding one entry per CDR3 protein. The data hold about 380,000 distinct CDR3 sequences, with roughly 30% observed a single time. Deletions cut 4 bases from V and 2 bases from J, with 6 bases between. The CDR3 consists of 12 residues. Germline V gene data show CDR1 as MNHEY and CDR2 as SVGEGT. The TCR comes from a girl under 18 with multiple sclerosis. The sample taken for sequencing was blood. V gene TRBV6-2 or TRBV6-3 combines with J gene TRBJ2-7; unclear D gene. The CDR3 DNA follows: TGTGCCAGCAGTTCAGCCGCCTACGAGCAGTACTTC. It yields the protein CASSSAAYEQYF.